These 8 T cell receptor beta chains were all obtained from the same sample, sequenced in a study of shared clonotypes between healthy human individuals. Sequencing was performed with immunoSEQ multiplex PCR; in TCRdb, only in-frame clones are kept and a portion is missing. The data contain 2 million to 3 million clones, roughly 93% of them singletons. The sequenced sample consisted of naive CD4+ T cells from PBMCs. The subset denotes: CD45RA+ positively selected. Receptor source: a man younger than 35 in good health. Some clones in this sample may be carry-over from other donors' samples.

The chain recombines TRBV11-2 with TRBJ2-3, with D maybe TRBD2 (5 bases). The CDR3 spans 13 residues. V was shortened by 0 bases and J by 7 bases, with 8 bases between the two germline ends. Germline V lookup: CDR1 SGHAT, CDR2 FQNNGV. The CDR3 DNA reads TGTGCCAGCAGCTTAGAGGGAGCGAATACGCAGTATTTT. This sequence encodes CASSLEGANTQYF.

Notes on this clone: This may come from a read error, since a much larger clone is one base off. The sample carries other DNA sequences with the same CDR3. V usage is TRBV9 and J usage is TRBJ2-5; no definite D call. There are 11 residues in the CDR3. Germline CDR1 SGDLS, CDR2 YYNGEE. The V end lost 4 bases, the J end lost 1 base, and 2 bases lay between the germline ends. The CDR3 loop reads CASSSQETQYF. CDR3 nucleotide sequence: TGTGCCAGCAGCTCCCAAGAGACCCAGTACTTC.

V gene TRBV11-3 combines with J gene TRBJ2-7; no reliable D call. CDR3 length: 12 residues. Trimming took 1 base from V and 5 from J, leaving 6 bases between them. CDR1 and CDR2 from the germline V gene are SGHNT and YENEEA. Here the CDR3 DNA reads TGTGCCAGCAGCTTAGGTTTCGACGAGCAGTACTTC. Translating it yields CASSLGFDEQYF.

The V call is TRBV11-2, the J call TRBJ2-3, with D perhaps given as TRBD1 or TRBD2 (5 bases each). CDR1 is SGHAT, CDR2 FQNNGV, per germline. This CDR3 is 17 amino acids long. The ends were cut back, 5 bases at V and 1 base at J, with 19 bases in the middle. In nucleotides, the CDR3 is TGTGCCAGCAGCCTAGGACGAGGGGCTCCGGGCACAGATACGCAGTATTTT. It specifies CASSLGRGAPGTDTQYF.

The chain employs TRBV10-1 and TRBJ1-1; D ambiguous. The CDR3 consists of 14 residues. Germline assignment: CDR1 WNHNN and CDR2 SYGVQD (reference sequence). Trimming took off 6 bases at V and 3 bases at J, with 14 bases between the two ends. The CDR3 is CASRRTAGDTEAFF. Written as DNA, the CDR3 is TGCGCCAGCAGGAGGACCGCCGGGGACACTGAAGCTTTCTTT.

This sequence joins TRBV28 and TRBJ2-5, with a weak D call TRBD2 (5 bases). Trimming left V 3 bases short and J 2 bases short, with 10 bases between. The germline gives CDR1 MDHEN, CDR2 SYDVKM. The CDR3 is made up of 14 amino acids. The CDR3 spells CASSLATKQETQYF. CDR3 DNA sequence: TGTGCCAGCAGTTTGGCGACTAAACAAGAGACCCAGTACTTC.

The chain carries TRBV11-3 and TRBJ2-4; tentatively, D is TRBD1 (6 bases). CDR1 and CDR2 (germline): SGHNT, YENEEA. The CDR3 is made up of 13 amino acids. V shed 1 base and J shed 8 bases, with 9 bases lying between them. The CDR3 reads CASSLGEGDIQYF. Written as DNA, the CDR3 is TGTGCCAGCAGCTTAGGAGAGGGGGACATTCAGTACTTC.

With regard to this clone: Distinct nucleotide sequences in the sample also encode this CDR3. The chain couples TRBV7-2 to TRBJ1-5, with 9 positions matching TRBD1. The CDR3 covers 14 residues. The trim removed 5 bases at V and 7 bases at J, leaving 6 bases unmatched. Looked up from germline, CDR1 is SGHTA and CDR2 is FQGNSA. The CDR3 region has the DNA TGTGCCAGCAGCCTACAGGGGGCAGGGCAGCCCCAGCATTTT. As protein: CASSLQGAGQPQHF.